These T cell receptor beta chains were read from a single sample in a study of blood T cell repertoires in COVID-19. Method: immunoSEQ multiplex PCR; TCRdb's copy keeps in-frame clones and lacks some. Here the sample spans some 40,000 clones, 84% being singletons. Sequencing input: peripheral blood. The receptors here all came from a man aged 45 to 65 with active or convalescent COVID-19. The CDR3 runs from the conserved cysteine through the conserved F or W. Fields, in order: D gene, V gene, clone size, J gene, CDR3 protein, CDR3 DNA. The D gene is left open where the match is weak. Part of the rows lack a size; the others show once, few, many or a class for expanded clones.

-	TRBV12-3/TRBV12-4	-	TRBJ1-1	CASSLQGPRAFF	TGTGCCAGCAGTTTACAGGGCCCGCGCGCTTTCTTT
-	TRBV7-3	-	TRBJ2-7	CASSFTAGSGEQYF	TGTGCCAGCAGCTTTACGGCGGGCTCGGGAGAGCAGTACTTC
TRBD2	TRBV14	once	TRBJ2-1	CASSSLAGGYNEQFF	TGTGCCAGCAGCTCACTAGCGGGGGGATACAATGAGCAGTTCTTC
TRBD1	TRBV19	-	TRBJ1-5	CASSIPVQGARINQPQHF	TGTGCCAGTAGTATCCCGGTCCAGGGGGCTCGTATCAATCAGCCCCAGCATTTT
-	TRBV10-3	few	TRBJ1-1	CAIRAAGENTEAFF	TGTGCCATCAGGGCCGCCGGAGAGAACACTGAAGCTTTCTTT
-	TRBV6-6	-	TRBJ1-1	CASSKTGEAFF	TGTGCCAGCAGCAAGACGGGTGAAGCTTTCTTT
-	TRBV5-1	-	TRBJ2-3	CASSLAGGASTDTQYF	TGCGCCAGCAGCTTGGCCGGGGGTGCTAGCACAGATACGCAGTATTTT
-	TRBV10-1	-	TRBJ1-6	CASSQGSNSPLHF	TGCGCCAGCAGTCAGGGGTCAAACTCACCCCTCCACTTT
TRBD2	TRBV5-6	-	TRBJ2-3	CASSASGGATDTQYF	TGTGCCAGCAGCGCTAGCGGGGGGGCCACAGATACGCAGTATTTT
TRBD1	TRBV2	-	TRBJ2-2	CASSRTGAGTGELFF	TGTGCCAGCAGTAGGACAGGGGCGGGAACCGGGGAGCTGTTTTTT
TRBD2	TRBV9	once	TRBJ2-7	CASSPNPGLGTYEQYF	TGTGCCAGCAGCCCTAACCCGGGACTAGGGACCTACGAGCAGTACTTC
-	TRBV2	-	TRBJ2-2	CASKTAPDTGELFF	TGTGCCAGCAAGACAGCCCCGGACACCGGGGAGCTGTTTTTT
-	TRBV29-1	once	TRBJ1-2	CSVVEDLGGYTF	TGCAGCGTTGTAGAGGACTTAGGCGGCTACACCTTC
-	TRBV19	-	TRBJ1-5	CASSEQATVYQPQHF	TGTGCCAGTAGTGAACAGGCGACGGTTTATCAGCCCCAGCATTTT
-	TRBV21-1	-	TRBJ1-2	CASTKQGGYGYTF	TGTGCCAGCACCAAACAGGGAGGGTATGGCTACACCTTC
TRBD2	TRBV5-1	-	TRBJ2-2	CASSLPRLAANTGELFF	TGCGCCAGCAGCTTGCCCCGCCTAGCGGCCAACACCGGGGAGCTGTTTTTT
TRBD1	TRBV7-9	-	TRBJ2-7	CASSLRQGGYEQYF	TGTGCCAGCAGCTTAAGACAGGGGGGTTACGAGCAGTACTTC
-	TRBV19	-	TRBJ1-4	CASSITLTALNEKLFF	TGTGCCAGTAGCATCACCCTGACAGCGTTGAATGAAAAACTGTTTTTT
TRBD1	TRBV28	-	TRBJ1-5	CASSSPGQGNQPQHF	TGTGCCAGCAGTTCCCCGGGACAGGGCAATCAGCCCCAGCATTTT
TRBD2	TRBV2	-	TRBJ2-7	CASSPGTNSYEQYF	TGTGCCAGCAGTCCGGGGACTAACTCCTACGAGCAGTACTTC
-	TRBV19	-	TRBJ1-1	CASGRGMTEAFF	TGTGCCAGTGGGAGGGGAATGACTGAAGCTTTCTTT
TRBD1	TRBV19	-	TRBJ1-5	CASSIEGQGDQPQHF	TGTGCCAGTAGTATTGAGGGACAGGGGGATCAGCCCCAGCATTTT
TRBD1	TRBV6-1	-	TRBJ1-6	CASSEWKGANSPLHF	TGTGCCAGCAGTGAATGGAAGGGGGCTAATTCACCCCTCCACTTT
TRBD1	TRBV6-5	-	TRBJ2-2	CASRDRGRGGELFF	TGTGCCAGCAGAGACAGGGGGCGCGGCGGGGAGCTGTTTTTT
-	TRBV11-2	few	TRBJ2-1	CASSLLQEPNNEQFF	TGTGCCAGCAGCTTACTTCAGGAACCTAACAATGAGCAGTTCTTC
-	TRBV18	-	TRBJ1-1	CASSPQQDSEAFF	TGTGCCAGCTCACCCCAACAAGATTCCGAAGCTTTCTTT
TRBD1	TRBV10-3	-	TRBJ1-2	CAISENRGGDGYTF	TGTGCCATCAGTGAGAACAGGGGAGGCGATGGCTACACCTTC
TRBD2	TRBV30	-	TRBJ2-5	CAWRASGGGTQYF	TGTGCCTGGAGAGCTAGCGGGGGGGGAACCCAGTACTTC
TRBD2	TRBV6-5	-	TRBJ2-5	CASSYTISSGETQYF	TGTGCCAGCAGCTACACCATATCTAGCGGGGAGACCCAGTACTTC
TRBD2	TRBV7-2	-	TRBJ2-1	CASSSRLAPYNEQFF	TGTGCCAGCAGCTCCCGACTAGCGCCCTACAATGAGCAGTTCTTC
-	TRBV11-2	few	TRBJ1-6	CASSLVGRNNSPLHF	TGTGCCAGCAGCTTAGTTGGCAGAAATAATTCACCCCTCCACTTT